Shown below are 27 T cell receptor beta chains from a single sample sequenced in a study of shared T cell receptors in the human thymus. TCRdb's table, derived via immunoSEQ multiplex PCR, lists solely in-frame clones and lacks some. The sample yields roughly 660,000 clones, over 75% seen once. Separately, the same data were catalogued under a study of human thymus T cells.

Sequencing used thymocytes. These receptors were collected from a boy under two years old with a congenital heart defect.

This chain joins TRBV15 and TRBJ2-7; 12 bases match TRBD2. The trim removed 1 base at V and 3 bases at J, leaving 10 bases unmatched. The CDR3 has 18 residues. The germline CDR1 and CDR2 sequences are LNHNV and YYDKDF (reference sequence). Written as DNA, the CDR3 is TGTGCCACCAGCAGAGTGGGGCTAGCGGGAGGGTGGGGCTACGAGCAGTACTTC. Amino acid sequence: CATSRVGLAGGWGYEQYF.

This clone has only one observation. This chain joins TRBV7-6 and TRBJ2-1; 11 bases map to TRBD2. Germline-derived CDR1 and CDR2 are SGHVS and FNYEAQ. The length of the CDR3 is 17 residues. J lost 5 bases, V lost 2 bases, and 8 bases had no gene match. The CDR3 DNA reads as TGTGCCAGCAGCTTACGGGTACGACTAGCGGGAAACAATGAGCAGTTCTTC. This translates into CASSLRVRLAGNNEQFF.

In DNA form, the CDR3 reads TGTGCCTGGCTCCGGGGGGGATGGAACACTGAAGCTTTCTTT. Protein: CAWLRGGWNTEAFF. The chain couples TRBV30 to TRBJ1-1; a possible D gene is TRBD1 (5 bases). Trimming shortened V by 5 bases and J by 1 base, and 14 bases separated the two germline ends. Germline CDR1 reads GTSNPN; CDR2 reads SVGIG (reference sequence). The CDR3 sequence is 14 residues long.

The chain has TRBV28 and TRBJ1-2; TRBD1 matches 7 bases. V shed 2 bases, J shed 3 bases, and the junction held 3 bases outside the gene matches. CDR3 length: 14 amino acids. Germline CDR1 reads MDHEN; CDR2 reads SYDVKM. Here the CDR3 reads CASSLGTVYYGYTF. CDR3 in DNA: TGTGCCAGCAGTTTAGGGACAGTCTACTATGGCTACACCTTC.

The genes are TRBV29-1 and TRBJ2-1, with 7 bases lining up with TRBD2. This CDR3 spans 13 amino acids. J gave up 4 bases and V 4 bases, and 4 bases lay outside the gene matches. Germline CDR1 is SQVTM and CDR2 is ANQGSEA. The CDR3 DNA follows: TGCAGCGTTGGGGGGGGAAGGTACAATGAGCAGTTCTTC. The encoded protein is CSVGGGRYNEQFF.

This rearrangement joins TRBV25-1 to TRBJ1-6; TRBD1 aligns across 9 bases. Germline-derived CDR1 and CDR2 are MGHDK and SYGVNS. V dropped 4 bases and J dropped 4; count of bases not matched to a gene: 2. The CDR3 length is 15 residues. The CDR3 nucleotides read TGTGCCAGCAGTGCGACAGGGGGTTATAATTCACCCCTCCACTTT. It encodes CASSATGGYNSPLHF.

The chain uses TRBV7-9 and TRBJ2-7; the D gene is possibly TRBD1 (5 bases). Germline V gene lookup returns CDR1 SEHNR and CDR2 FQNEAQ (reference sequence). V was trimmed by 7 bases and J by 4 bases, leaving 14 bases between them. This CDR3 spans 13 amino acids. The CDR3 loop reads CASKTDKAYEQYF. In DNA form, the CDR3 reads TGTGCCAGCAAGACGGACAAAGCTTACGAGCAGTACTTC. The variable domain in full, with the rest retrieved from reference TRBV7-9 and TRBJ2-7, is DTGVSQNPRHKITKRGQNVTFRCDPISEHNRLYWYRQTLGQGPEFLTYFQNEAQLEKSRLLSDRFSAERPKGSFSTLEIQRTEQGDSAMYLCASKTDKAYEQYFGPGTRLTVT.

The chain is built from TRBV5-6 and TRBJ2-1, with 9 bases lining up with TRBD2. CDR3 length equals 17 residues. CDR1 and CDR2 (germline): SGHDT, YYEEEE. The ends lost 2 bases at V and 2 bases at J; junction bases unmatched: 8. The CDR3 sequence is CASSFRSRLAAYNEQFF. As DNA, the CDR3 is TGTGCCAGCAGCTTTCGGAGTCGACTAGCGGCCTACAATGAGCAGTTCTTC.

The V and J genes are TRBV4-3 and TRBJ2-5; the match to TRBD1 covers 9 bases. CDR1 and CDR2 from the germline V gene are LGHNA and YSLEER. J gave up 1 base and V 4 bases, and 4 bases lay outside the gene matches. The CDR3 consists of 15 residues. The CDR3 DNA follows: TGCGCCAGCAGCCCAAGACAGGGGGGCCAAGAGACCCAGTACTTC. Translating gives CASSPRQGGQETQYF.

The CDR3 DNA follows: TGTGCCAGCAGCCCGGGACTAGGCGAAAAACTGTTTTTT. Translating gives CASSPGLGEKLFF. The genes are TRBV11-2 and TRBJ1-4; a possible D gene is TRBD1 (5 bases). There are 13 residues in the CDR3. V lost 5 bases and J 8 bases, leaving 12 bases between the germline ends. Germline V gene sequence: CDR1 SGHAT, CDR2 FQNNGV.

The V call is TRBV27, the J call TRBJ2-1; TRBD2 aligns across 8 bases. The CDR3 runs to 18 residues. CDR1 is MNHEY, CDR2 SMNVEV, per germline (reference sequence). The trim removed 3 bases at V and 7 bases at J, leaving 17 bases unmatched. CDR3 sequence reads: CASSFKQAIGTRANEQFF. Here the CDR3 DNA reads TGTGCCAGCAGTTTCAAGCAGGCAATCGGGACTAGAGCTAATGAGCAGTTCTTC.

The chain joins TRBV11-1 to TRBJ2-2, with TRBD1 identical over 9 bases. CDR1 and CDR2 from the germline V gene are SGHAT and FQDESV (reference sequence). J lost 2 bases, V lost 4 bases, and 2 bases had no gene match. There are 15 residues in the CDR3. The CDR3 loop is CASSSGQGNTGELFF. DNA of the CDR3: TGTGCCAGCAGCTCGGGACAGGGAAACACCGGGGAGCTGTTTTTT.

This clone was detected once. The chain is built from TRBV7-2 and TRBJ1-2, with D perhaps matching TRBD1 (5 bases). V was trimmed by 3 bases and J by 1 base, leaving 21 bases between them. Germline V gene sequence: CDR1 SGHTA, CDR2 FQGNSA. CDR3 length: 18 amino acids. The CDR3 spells CASSLAGTAIAYNYGYTF. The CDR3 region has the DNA TGTGCCAGCAGCTTGGCGGGGACGGCGATCGCTTATAACTATGGCTACACCTTC.

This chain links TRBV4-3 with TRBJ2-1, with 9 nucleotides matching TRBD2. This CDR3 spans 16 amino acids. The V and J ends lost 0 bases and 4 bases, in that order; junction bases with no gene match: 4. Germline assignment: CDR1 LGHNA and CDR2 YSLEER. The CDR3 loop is CASSQDVREGYNEQFF. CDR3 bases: TGCGCCAGCAGCCAAGACGTGCGGGAGGGATACAATGAGCAGTTCTTC.

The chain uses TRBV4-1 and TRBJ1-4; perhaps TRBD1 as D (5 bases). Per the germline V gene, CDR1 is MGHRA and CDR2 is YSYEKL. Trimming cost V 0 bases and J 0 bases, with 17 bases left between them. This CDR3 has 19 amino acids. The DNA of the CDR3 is TGCGCCAGCAGCCAAGATGTTGTCTTGGGGGGGGCAACTAATGAAAAACTGTTTTTT. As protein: CASSQDVVLGGATNEKLFF.

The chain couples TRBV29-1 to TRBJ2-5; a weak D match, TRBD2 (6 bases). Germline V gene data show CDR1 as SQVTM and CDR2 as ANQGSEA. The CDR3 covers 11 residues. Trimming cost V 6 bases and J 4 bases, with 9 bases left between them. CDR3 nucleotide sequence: TGCAGCGTCCCGGGGGTAGAGACCCAGTACTTC. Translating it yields CSVPGVETQYF.

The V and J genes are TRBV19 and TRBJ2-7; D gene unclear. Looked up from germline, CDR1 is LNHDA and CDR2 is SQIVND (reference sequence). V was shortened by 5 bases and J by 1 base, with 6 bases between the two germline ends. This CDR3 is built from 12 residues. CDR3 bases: TGTGCCAGTAGTCAACGGTCCTACGAGCAGTACTTC. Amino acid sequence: CASSQRSYEQYF.

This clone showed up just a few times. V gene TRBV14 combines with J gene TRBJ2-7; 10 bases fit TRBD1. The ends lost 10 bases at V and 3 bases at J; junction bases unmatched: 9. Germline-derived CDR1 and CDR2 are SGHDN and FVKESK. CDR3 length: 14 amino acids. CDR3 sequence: CANLRDRGVYEQYF. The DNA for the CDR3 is TGTGCCAACCTCCGGGACAGGGGCGTCTACGAGCAGTACTTC.

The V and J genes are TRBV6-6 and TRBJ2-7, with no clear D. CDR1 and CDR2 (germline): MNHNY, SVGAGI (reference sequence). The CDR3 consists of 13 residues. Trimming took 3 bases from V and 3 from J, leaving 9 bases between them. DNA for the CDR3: TGTGCCAGCAGTTATGTCCACGGCTACGAGCAGTACTTC. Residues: CASSYVHGYEQYF.

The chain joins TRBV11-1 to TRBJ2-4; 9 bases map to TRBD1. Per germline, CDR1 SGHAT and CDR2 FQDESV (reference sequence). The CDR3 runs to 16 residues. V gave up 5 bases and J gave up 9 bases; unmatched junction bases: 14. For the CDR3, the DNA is TGTGCCAGCAGCCACGGGACGGGACAGGGTGGGAGCATTCAGTACTTC. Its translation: CASSHGTGQGGSIQYF.

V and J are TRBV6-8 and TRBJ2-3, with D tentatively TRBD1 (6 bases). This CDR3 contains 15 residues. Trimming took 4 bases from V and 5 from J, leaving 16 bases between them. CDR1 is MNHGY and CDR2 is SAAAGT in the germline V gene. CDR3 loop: CASSSIWGRVDTQYF. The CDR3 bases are TGTGCCAGCAGTTCCATATGGGGGCGCGTAGATACGCAGTATTTT.

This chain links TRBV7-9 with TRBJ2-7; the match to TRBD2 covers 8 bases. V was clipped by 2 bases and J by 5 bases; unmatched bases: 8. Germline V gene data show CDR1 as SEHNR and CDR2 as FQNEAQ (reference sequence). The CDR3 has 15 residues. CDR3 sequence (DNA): TGTGCCAGCAGCTTACCAGCGGGAGAGGGGAACGAGCAGTACTTC. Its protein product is CASSLPAGEGNEQYF.

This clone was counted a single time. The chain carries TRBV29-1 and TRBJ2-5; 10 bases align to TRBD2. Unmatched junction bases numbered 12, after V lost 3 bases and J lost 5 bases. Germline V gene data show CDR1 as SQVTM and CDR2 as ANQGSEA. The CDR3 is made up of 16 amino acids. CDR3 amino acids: CSVDPLAGAPGETQYF. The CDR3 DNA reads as TGCAGCGTTGACCCGCTAGCGGGGGCTCCTGGGGAGACCCAGTACTTC.

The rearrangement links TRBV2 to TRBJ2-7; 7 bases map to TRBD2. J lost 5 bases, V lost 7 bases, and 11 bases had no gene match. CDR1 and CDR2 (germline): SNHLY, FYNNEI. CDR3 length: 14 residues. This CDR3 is CASTRREGRHEQYF. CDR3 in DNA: TGTGCCAGCACCCGAAGGGAGGGCAGGCACGAGCAGTACTTC.

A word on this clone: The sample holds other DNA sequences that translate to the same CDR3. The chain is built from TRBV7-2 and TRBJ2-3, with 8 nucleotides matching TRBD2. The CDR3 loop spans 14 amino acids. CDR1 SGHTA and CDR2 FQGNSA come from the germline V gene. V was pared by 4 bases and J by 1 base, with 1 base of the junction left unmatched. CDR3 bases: TGTGCCAGCAGCTCGGGGGGGGGCACAGATACGCAGTATTTT. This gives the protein CASSSGGGTDTQYF.

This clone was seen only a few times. The CDR3 nucleotides are TGTGCCAGCAGTTTAAAAAAGAGGATGAACACTGAAGCTTTCTTT. This sequence encodes CASSLKKRMNTEAFF. The chain is built from TRBV28 and TRBJ1-1; D gene unclear. The V end lost 2 bases, the J end lost 0 bases, and 10 bases lay between the germline ends. Germline V gene data show CDR1 as MDHEN and CDR2 as SYDVKM. This CDR3 spans 15 amino acids. The complete variable domain, with remaining parts taken from reference TRBV28 and TRBJ1-1, reads DVKVTQSSRYLVKRTGEKVFLECVQDMDHENMFWYRQDPGLGLRLIYFSYDVKMKEKGDIPEGYSVSREKKERFSLILESASTNQTSMYLCASSLKKRMNTEAFFGQGTRLTVV.

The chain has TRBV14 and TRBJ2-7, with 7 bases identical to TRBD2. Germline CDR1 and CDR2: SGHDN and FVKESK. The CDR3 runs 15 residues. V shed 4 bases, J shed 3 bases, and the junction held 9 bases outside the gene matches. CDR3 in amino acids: CASSLGEREGYEQYF. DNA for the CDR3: TGTGCCAGCAGCCTCGGGGAGCGGGAAGGCTACGAGCAGTACTTC.